This is a list of T cell receptor beta chains from one sample in a study of T cell changes during pregnancy in multiple sclerosis. The assay was immunoSEQ multiplex PCR, and TCRdb's table has in-frame clones only and misses some. The repertoire holds 45,000 to 60,000 clones, with around 93% as singletons. Sequenced material: peripheral blood, taken in the second trimester of pregnancy. The receptors come from a female donor with multiple sclerosis, enrolled in a pregnancy study. Each CDR3 is given without its conserved first and last residue.

cdr3_aa v_call
ASRRGLQETQY TRBV7-6
ASSIDRGLAGVGSNTGELF TRBV19
ASSTGGSSGANVLT TRBV19
ASSPLSNQPQH TRBV28
ASSGSGGPTDTQY TRBV6-4
ASSLLGGYGGNEQF TRBV13
AWSGARGYT TRBV30
ASSAGAGQGSYEQF TRBV9
ASTDRVRSYGYT TRBV19
ANNTGTGGNYGYT TRBV2
ASSEVREQF TRBV2
ASNLPGQGNTIY TRBV6-6
AWSESLQIGYT TRBV30
APRAASYNEQF TRBV2
ASSERATGNEQF TRBV2
ASSPAASTDTQY TRBV14
ASSQQQPGQIYEQY TRBV18
ASSEGGSLYNEQF TRBV6-1
ASSQELAGFNNEQF TRBV4-3
ASSTGLGDGYT TRBV27
ASSSQRTPNYGYT TRBV7-2
AIKRTGGTGELF TRBV10-3
ASSVALSAGTGEQY TRBV9
ASSLGGARNTEAF TRBV5-1
ASSIQTNTEAF TRBV6-5
ASSRTGQRTDTQY TRBV7-9
ASSHFPHSYNEQF TRBV6-1